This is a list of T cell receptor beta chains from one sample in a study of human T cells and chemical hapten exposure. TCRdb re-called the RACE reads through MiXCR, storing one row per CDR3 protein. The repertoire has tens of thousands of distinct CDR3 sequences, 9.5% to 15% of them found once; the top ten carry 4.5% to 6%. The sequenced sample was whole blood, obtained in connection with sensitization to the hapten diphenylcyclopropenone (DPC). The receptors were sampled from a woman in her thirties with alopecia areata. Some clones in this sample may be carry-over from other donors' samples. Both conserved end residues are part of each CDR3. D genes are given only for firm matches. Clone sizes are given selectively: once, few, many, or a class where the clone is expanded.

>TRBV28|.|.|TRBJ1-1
TGTGCCAGCAGTTTATATTCCTGGGGCAAGATGAACACTGAAGCTTTCTTT
CASSLYSWGKMNTEAFF
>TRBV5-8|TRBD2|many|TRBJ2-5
TGTGCCAGCAGCCAACGACTAGCGCTAACCCAAGAGACCCAGTACTTC
CASSQRLALTQETQYF
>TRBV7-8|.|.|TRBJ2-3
TGTGCCAGCAGCCCCCCTTTAGGGCGGAACACAGATACGCAGTATTTT
CASSPPLGRNTDTQYF
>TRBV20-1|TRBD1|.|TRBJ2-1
TGCAGTGCTAGGACAGGGCCCGACAATGAGCAGTTCTTC
CSARTGPDNEQFF
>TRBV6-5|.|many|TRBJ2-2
TGTGCCAGCAGTTACTGGGGCGGGAACACCGGGGAGCTGTTTTTT
CASSYWGGNTGELFF
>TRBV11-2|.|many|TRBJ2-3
TGTGCCAGCAGCGTCCCCGACACAGATACGCAGTATTTT
CASSVPDTDTQYF
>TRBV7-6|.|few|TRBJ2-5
TGTGCCACCATGAGGGGGTCCAGTATGGGAGAGACCCAGTACTTC
CATMRGSSMGETQYF
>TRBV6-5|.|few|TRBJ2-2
TGTGCCAGCAGACCACAGGGGAACACCGGGGAGCTGTTTTTT
CASRPQGNTGELFF
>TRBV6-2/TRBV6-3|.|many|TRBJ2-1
TGTGCCAGCAGTTACTCCTCTCAGTTGTACAATGAGCAGTTCTTC
CASSYSSQLYNEQFF
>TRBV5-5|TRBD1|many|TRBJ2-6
TGTGCCAGCAGCTACAACCACCAACGGGACAGGGGGTTCCCCTCTGGGGCCAACGTCCTGACTTTC
CASSYNHQRDRGFPSGANVLTF
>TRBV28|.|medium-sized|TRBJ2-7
TGTGCCAGCAGTTTGGGCTTTTACGAGCAGTACTTC
CASSLGFYEQYF
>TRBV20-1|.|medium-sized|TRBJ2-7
TGCAGTGCTAGAGGGTTGGTTTCTAGCGAGTACGAGCAGTACTTC
CSARGLVSSEYEQYF
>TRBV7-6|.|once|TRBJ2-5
TGTGCCAGCAGCTTAGGTTCCAAGACCCAGTACTTC
CASSLGSKTQYF
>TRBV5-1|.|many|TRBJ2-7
TGCGCCAGCAGGGGAGGAGGAGAGGAGTACTTC
CASRGGGEEYF
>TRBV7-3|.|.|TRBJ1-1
TGTGCCAGCAGTCCACGAGGGGGGCGGATAACTGAAGCTTTCTTT
CASSPRGGRITEAFF
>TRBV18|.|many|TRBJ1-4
TGTGCCAGCTCACCAAGGGAGGCGGGTGAAAAACTGTTTTTT
CASSPREAGEKLFF
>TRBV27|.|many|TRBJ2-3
TGTGCCAGCAAGTCCGGCGGGATGATCACAGATACGCAGTATTTT
CASKSGGMITDTQYF
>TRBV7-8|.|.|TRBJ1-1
TGTGCCAGCAGCTTAGCGCTAGGAACTGAAGCTTTCTTT
CASSLALGTEAFF
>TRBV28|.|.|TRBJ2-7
TGTGCCAGCACCGAGAGGCTGTTATACGAGCAGTACTTC
CASTERLLYEQYF
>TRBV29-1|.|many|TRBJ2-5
TGCAGCGTTGAAGAAGAGACCCAGTACTTC
CSVEEETQYF
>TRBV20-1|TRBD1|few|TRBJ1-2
TGCAGTGCGAGACAGGGTGGGTCTTCTAACTATGGCTACACCTTC
CSARQGGSSNYGYTF
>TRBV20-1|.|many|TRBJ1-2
TGCAGTGCCGAACGGAGCAGCGGCTATGGCTACACCTTC
CSAERSSGYGYTF
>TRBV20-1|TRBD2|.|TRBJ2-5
TGCAGTGCTGTGGGACTAGCGGAAGAGACCCAGTACTTC
CSAVGLAEETQYF
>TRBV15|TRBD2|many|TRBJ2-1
TGTGCCACCAGCAAGGGAGCGGGAGGGCCGAATGAGCAGTTCTTC
CATSKGAGGPNEQFF
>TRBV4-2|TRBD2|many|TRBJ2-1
TGTGCCAGCAGCCAAGGACTAGCGGATAGCTCCTACAATGAGCAGTTCTTC
CASSQGLADSSYNEQFF
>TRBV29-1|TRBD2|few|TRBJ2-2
TGCAGCGTTGTTCTAGCGGCGAAGTCCGGGGAGCTGTTTTTT
CSVVLAAKSGELFF
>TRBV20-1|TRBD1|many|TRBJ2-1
TGCAGTGCTAGGCAGGGGGCGCGAAATGAGCAGTTCTTC
CSARQGARNEQFF
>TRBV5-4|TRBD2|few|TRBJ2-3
TGTGCCAGCAGCTCACTACCCGTACTAGCGGGATTTGTAGATACGCAGTATTTT
CASSSLPVLAGFVDTQYF
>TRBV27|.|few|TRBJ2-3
TGTGCCAGCAGCCTACTTGGAGGGCGAAAAGATACGCAGTATTTT
CASSLLGGRKDTQYF
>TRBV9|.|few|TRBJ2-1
TGTGCCAGCAGCTACAAAGGGAATGAGCAGTTCTTC
CASSYKGNEQFF
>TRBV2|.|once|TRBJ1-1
TGTGCCAGCAGCGCGGAGAGGAAGAACACTGAAGCTTTCTTT
CASSAERKNTEAFF
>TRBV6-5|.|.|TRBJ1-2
TGTGCCAGCAGATTGGATGACGCGGGGGCTTTTGGCTACACCTTC
CASRLDDAGAFGYTF
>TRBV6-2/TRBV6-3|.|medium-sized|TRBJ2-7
TGTGCCAGCAGAATGTTCGAGACCCTCTACGAGCAGTACTTC
CASRMFETLYEQYF
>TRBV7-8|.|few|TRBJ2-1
TGTGCCAGCAGCTTGTCGCGGGTAGGACTCAATGAGCAGTTCTTC
CASSLSRVGLNEQFF
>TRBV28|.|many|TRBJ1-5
TGTGCCAGCAGTTCACATACAGGGTCGGGACAGCCCCAGCATTTT
CASSSHTGSGQPQHF
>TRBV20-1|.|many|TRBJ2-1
TGCAGTGCCAGCCCCGGGACTCATAGCTCCTACAATGAGCAGTTCTTC
CSASPGTHSSYNEQFF
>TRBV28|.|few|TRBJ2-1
TGTGCCAGCAACTTTTTCATAACAGGGAGGGATGAGCAGTTCTTC
CASNFFITGRDEQFF
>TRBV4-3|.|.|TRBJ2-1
TGCGCCAGCAGTAGAGAGGGGCTCTCCTACAATGAGCAGTTCTTC
CASSREGLSYNEQFF
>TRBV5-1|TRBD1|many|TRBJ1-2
TGCGCCAGCAGCCGAACCGGGACAGGAAACTATGGCTACACCTTC
CASSRTGTGNYGYTF
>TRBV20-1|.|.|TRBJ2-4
TGCAGTGCTCCTACCCCTTGGTCCAAAAACATTCAGTACTTC
CSAPTPWSKNIQYF
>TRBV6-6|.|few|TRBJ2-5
TGTGCCAGCAGTTCCTCCAGCCTCCAAGAGACCCAGTACTTC
CASSSSSLQETQYF
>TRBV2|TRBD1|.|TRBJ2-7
TGTGCCAGCGGAGCCAGGGGGCAGACCTACGAGCAGTACTTC
CASGARGQTYEQYF
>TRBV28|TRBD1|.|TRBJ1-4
TGTGCCAGCAGTTCGGGACAGGATAATGAAAAACTGTTTTTT
CASSSGQDNEKLFF
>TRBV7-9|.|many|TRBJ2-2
TGTGCCAGCAGCCGAAGCCGGGGAAACACCGGGGAGCTGTTTTTT
CASSRSRGNTGELFF
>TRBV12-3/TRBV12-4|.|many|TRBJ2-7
TGTGCCAGCAGTTTAGGATCTAGTTACTACGAGCAGTACTTC
CASSLGSSYYEQYF
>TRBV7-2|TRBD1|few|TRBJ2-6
TGTGCCAGCAGCTTAGGGGACAGGGACCGGATCGCGTCTGGGGCCAACGTCCTGACTTTC
CASSLGDRDRIASGANVLTF
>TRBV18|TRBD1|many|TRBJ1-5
TGTGCCAGCTCACCGGGGACAGGGGACCCCTTCGGTCAGCCCCAGCATTTT
CASSPGTGDPFGQPQHF
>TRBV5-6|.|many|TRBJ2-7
TGTGCCAGCAGCCCGACTGTAGGCGAGCAGTACTTC
CASSPTVGEQYF
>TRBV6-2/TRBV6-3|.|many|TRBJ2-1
TGTGCCAGCAGCCGAACAGGCAATGAGCAGTTCTTC
CASSRTGNEQFF
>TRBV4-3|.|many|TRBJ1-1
TGCGCCAGCAGCCAACTTCCTACCGGGACAAAAGCTGAAGCTTTCTTT
CASSQLPTGTKAEAFF
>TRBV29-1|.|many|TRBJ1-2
TGCAGCGTTGTGTATCTCAGGGGCTACACCTTC
CSVVYLRGYTF
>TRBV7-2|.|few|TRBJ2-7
TGTGCCAGCAGCTTAGGATTCAGGGCTAGCCTACTGTCCTCCTACGAGCAGTACTTC
CASSLGFRASLLSSYEQYF
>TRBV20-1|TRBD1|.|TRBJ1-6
TGCAGTGCTAGATCAGGGGGACATTCACCCCTCCACTTT
CSARSGGHSPLHF
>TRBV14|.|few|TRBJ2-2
TGTGCCAGCAGCCATATTTGGGACGCCGGGGAGCTGTTTTTT
CASSHIWDAGELFF
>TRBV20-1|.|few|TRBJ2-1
TGCAGTGCTAGGCGGGACTCCTACAATGAGCAGTTCTTC
CSARRDSYNEQFF
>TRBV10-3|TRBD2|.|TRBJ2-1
TGTGCCATCAGTGAGTTTAATGTCCTAGCGGGCACAAACAATGAGCAGTTCTTC
CAISEFNVLAGTNNEQFF
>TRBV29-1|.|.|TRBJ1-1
TGCAGCGTGAGGACAGAAACTGAAGCTTTCTTT
CSVRTETEAFF
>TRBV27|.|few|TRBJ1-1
TGTGCCAGCGGGGCCCGGGGCGAAGCTTTCTTT
CASGARGEAFF
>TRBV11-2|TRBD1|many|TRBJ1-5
TGTGCCAGCAGCTACGGACAGGCTCAGCCCCAGCATTTT
CASSYGQAQPQHF
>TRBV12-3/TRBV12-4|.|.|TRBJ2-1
TGTGCCAGCAGTCCTTCCTTGACAGGTCCGGAGCAGTTCTTC
CASSPSLTGPEQFF